These 10 T cell receptor beta chains were sequenced from one sample in a study of shared clonotypes between healthy human individuals. This table comes from immunoSEQ multiplex PCR, and its TCRdb copy is limited to in-frame clones, with some not included. This table holds approximately 1.9 million clones, roughly 95% found once. Cells designated naive CD8 were CD45RO-negative and were positively selected for CCR7, with terminally differentiated effector memory CD45RA+ cells excluded. Specimen: naive CD8+ T cells from PBMCs. These TCRs come from a man between 18 and 35 years old in good health. Some clones in this sample may be carry-over from other donors' samples.

J is TRBJ2-2 and V is TRBV6-1, with a weak D call TRBD2 (5 bases). The germline V and J ends were trimmed by 7 bases and 8 bases, with 14 bases remaining between them. This CDR3 contains 13 residues. The germline CDR1 and CDR2 sequences are MNHNS and SASEGT. The CDR3 protein is CASKPTTGGELFF. The DNA for the CDR3 is TGTGCCAGCAAACCTACAACGGGGGGGGAGCTGTTTTTT.

This clone was recorded once. This rearrangement joins TRBV9 to TRBJ2-3, with unresolved D. The CDR3 runs to 13 residues. Trimming removed 4 bases from V and 4 bases from J, with 10 bases in between. Germline V gives CDR1 SGDLS, CDR2 YYNGEE. The CDR3 coding sequence is TGTGCCAGCAGCCCCCGTAGAGCAGATACGCAGTATTTT. Its translation is CASSPRRADTQYF. The entire variable domain, with the rest obtained from reference TRBV9 and TRBJ2-3, is as follows: DSGVTQTPKHLITATGQRVTLRCSPRSGDLSVYWYQQSLDQGLQFLIQYYNGEERAKGNILERFSAQQFPDLHSELNLSSLELGDSALYFCASSPRRADTQYFGPGTRLTVL.

This clone was seen a few times. The rearrangement joins TRBV19 to TRBJ1-5, with D tentatively TRBD1 (6 bases). V lost 4 bases and J 2 bases, leaving 12 bases between the germline ends. This CDR3 comprises 15 residues. Germline V gene data show CDR1 as LNHDA and CDR2 as SQIVND (reference sequence). The CDR3 sequence is CASSTGADGNQPQHF. The CDR3 DNA reads as TGTGCCAGTAGTACAGGGGCAGATGGCAATCAGCCCCAGCATTTT. The variable domain in full, with the rest retrieved from reference TRBV19 and TRBJ1-5, is DGGITQSPKYLFRKEGQNVTLSCEQNLNHDAMYWYRQDPGQGLRLIYYSQIVNDFQKGDIAEGYSVSREKKESFPLTVTSAQKNPTAFYLCASSTGADGNQPQHFGDGTRLSIL.

V usage is TRBV6-1 and J usage is TRBJ2-3; 11 positions match TRBD2. With 6 bases clipped from V and 3 bases from J, the junction kept 5 bases outside the gene matches. There are 15 residues in the CDR3. The germline CDR1 and CDR2 sequences are MNHNS and SASEGT. The CDR3 bases are TGTGCCAGCAGCGATAGGACTAGCGGGACAGATACGCAGTATTTT. It codes for CASSDRTSGTDTQYF.

The chain is built from TRBV7-9 and TRBJ1-4; 10 positions match TRBD1. CDR3 length: 15 amino acids. Germline loops: CDR1 SEHNR, CDR2 FQNEAQ (reference sequence). V trimming: 5 bases; J trimming: 8 bases; junction bases outside the gene matches: 8. The CDR3 is CASSDPGTGVEKLFF. Here the CDR3 DNA reads TGTGCCAGCAGCGACCCCGGGACAGGGGTCGAAAAACTGTTTTTT.

CDR3 loop: CASSLERAGEQFF. The DNA of the CDR3 is TGTGCCAGCAGCTTGGAGAGGGCCGGTGAGCAGTTCTTC. J is TRBJ2-1 and V is TRBV5-4; weak D call: TRBD2 (5 bases). CDR1 is SGHNT, CDR2 YYREEE, per germline (reference sequence). The CDR3 length is 13 residues. V lost 0 bases to trimming and J lost 9 bases, with 10 bases between them. The variable domain in full, completed from reference TRBV5-4 and TRBJ2-1, reads ETGVTQSPTHLIKTRGQQVTLRCSSQSGHNTVSWYQQALGQGPQFIFQYYREEENGRGNFPPRFSGLQFPNYSSELNVNALELDDSALYLCASSLERAGEQFFGPGTRLTVL.

The gene calls are TRBV6-5 and TRBJ2-1, with D tentatively TRBD2 (5 bases). V shed 0 bases and J shed 8 bases, with 17 bases lying between them. CDR1 MNHEY and CDR2 SVGAGI come from the germline V gene. The CDR3 is 16 residues long. CDR3 coding DNA: TGTGCCAGCAGTTACTCGCAAACGGGAAGGCTATATGAGCAGTTCTTC. Protein sequence: CASSYSQTGRLYEQFF.

Details on this clone: Other nucleotide sequences from this sample produce the same CDR3. The chain employs TRBV19 and TRBJ2-7, with D perhaps TRBD2 (6 bases). V was trimmed by 4 bases and J by 2 bases, leaving 12 bases between them. CDR3 length equals 14 residues. Germline V gene sequence: CDR1 LNHDA, CDR2 SQIVND (reference sequence). DNA of the CDR3: TGTGCCAGTAGTACCCGGGACTCGACCTACGAGCAGTACTTC. Translated: CASSTRDSTYEQYF.

The chain combines TRBV11-2 with TRBJ1-1; maybe TRBD1 (6 bases). Germline CDR1 reads SGHAT; CDR2 reads FQNNGV. The CDR3 sequence is 15 residues long. Trimming stripped 5 bases from V and 4 bases from J, with 17 bases between. The CDR3 is CASSGTQGSVTEAFF. CDR3 sequence (DNA): TGTGCCAGCAGCGGCACACAGGGATCAGTCACTGAAGCTTTCTTT.

The gene calls are TRBV28 and TRBJ1-1; tentatively, D is TRBD1 (6 bases). Germline V lookup: CDR1 MDHEN, CDR2 SYDVKM. This CDR3 has 12 amino acids. V lost 11 bases to trimming and J lost 1 base, with 11 bases between them. The CDR3 here is CASGEWNTEAFF. DNA of the CDR3: TGTGCCTCAGGGGAATGGAACACTGAAGCTTTCTTT.